This entry lists 2 T cell receptor beta chains sequenced from one sample in a study of cytomegalovirus exposure and HLA in healthy donors. Primers included in the PCR were 60 Vbeta and 13 Jbeta primers. Profiled with immunoSEQ multiplex PCR; TCRdb holds only in-frame clones, not every one. This table has about 110,000 clones, about 60% appearing once. The sequencing sample was made of PBMCs. All receptors derive from a woman aged 25 to 39 in good health and CMV-seronegative.

This clone was recorded once. This chain links TRBV28 with TRBJ2-2, with D tentatively TRBD2 (6 bases). This CDR3 has 15 residues. Germline V gene lookup returns CDR1 MDHEN and CDR2 SYDVKM. The V end lost 1 base, the J end lost 5 bases, and 11 bases lay between the germline ends. CDR3 DNA sequence: TGTGCCAGCAGTTTATTTCGGGGGAGGACCGGGGAGCTGTTTTTT. Amino acid sequence: CASSLFRGRTGELFF.

This chain uses TRBV7-6 with TRBJ2-5; TRBD2 matches at 11 bases. CDR1 is SGHVS, CDR2 FNYEAQ, per germline. V shed 5 bases, J shed 3 bases, and the junction held 2 bases outside the gene matches. CDR3 length equals 14 residues. CDR3 protein: CASSRLAGKETQYF. The CDR3 DNA reads TGTGCCAGCAGCCGACTAGCGGGAAAAGAGACCCAGTACTTC.